This T cell receptor (beta chain) comes out of a study of T-cell memory formation after mild COVID-19 (dated by TCRdb to about 2021). Describing the broader study: TCR sequence clusters from the two donors were found to be largely donor specific. In a couple of donors, T-cell clones that expanded and contracted after mild COVID-19 were followed by sequencing TCRalpha and TCRbeta repertoires longitudinally. Two young, previously healthy adult volunteers made up the cohort, one male and one female. What the authors observed across the whole study: Some responding clones were detected in pre-infection memory, which suggested that pre-existing cross-reactive memory T cells had joined the SARS-CoV-2 response. Only a couple of mild cases were covered in the study, and larger cohorts including severe cases with pre-infection samples were considered necessary. Whether the second-wave clones peaking on day 37 were SARS-CoV-2 specific was not confirmed. Clones that contracted from day 15 to 85 showed balanced CD4/CD8 phenotypes, whereas a second wave of clones that expanded from day 15 to 37 leaned towards CD4+. Contracting CD4+ clones appeared mostly in the CM and EM memory subsets, whereas CD8+ clones were enriched in EMRA.

The data were produced on an Illumina NovaSeq 6000. Using 5'RACE with constant-segment primers, TCRalpha and TCRbeta cDNA libraries were constructed, with sample barcodes and unique molecular identifiers added in the process. Trizol reagent was used to extract RNA from every sample. Library amplification was performed in two PCR steps, and a second sample barcode and Illumina TruSeq adapters were introduced in the second step. Sequencing of the libraries was done on an Illumina NovaSeq, producing 2 x 150 bp paired-end reads. The paper's processing steps were these. With migec v1.2.7, reads were demultiplexed and then collapsed into UMI-guided consensus sequences. With mixcr v2.1.11, UMI consensuses were aligned to TRA and TRB V and J templates and assembled into clonotypes. Expanded or contracted clonotypes were those called significant by both edgeR and NoisET, with noise models trained on biological replicates. For edgeR calls, the thresholds were a false discovery rate-adjusted p below 0.01 and a log2 fold-change of 1. As an exploratory analysis of dynamics, max-normalized trajectories of the 1000 most abundant clonotypes were examined with PCA combined with hierarchical clustering. Separately sequenced CD4+ and CD8+ repertoires were used to assign a CD4 or CD8 phenotype to each responding clone. TCRdb's own reprocessing of the public reads used fastp at Q25 and MiXCR and kept productive beta chains. Duplicate CDR3 protein sequences are folded into a single record with the most common DNA and genes. These V and J calls originate from TCRdb's pipeline instead of the authors' own analysis. The sample table holds under 600,000 distinct CDR3 sequences, of which about a fifth were seen once. The top ten hold 7.5% to 9.5% of the sample.

Ficoll-Paque density gradient centrifugation was used to isolate PBMCs. From V the trimming removes 3 bases and from J it removes 4 bases, while the gene matches leave 1 base of the junction unaccounted for. The cysteine opens and the phenylalanine closes a CDR3 of 15 amino acids. Just CDR3 DNA is preserved here, 45 bases in frame from base 1. As encoded in the germline V gene, CDR1 is SGHDN while CDR2 is FVKESK. This clonotype was detected ten times or more. The clone's antigen remains unknown. No much larger clone exists at a distance of one base, and base qualities are not known. This sequence was found in an adult woman who had mild COVID-19 (a few samples of this study predate the infection). The sample titles of this study are shuffled in the database, so cell type and time point are left out; the donor was told from shared clones. Sequencing used PBMCs or a T cell subset sorted from them (not recorded which). The rearranged segments are TRBV14 and TRBJ2-1, with TRBD2 matching 12 junction bases. The sequence in DNA is TGTGCCAGCAGCCACCTAGCGGGAGGGTACAATGAGCAGTTCTTC. Its coded protein is CASSHLAGGYNEQFF.